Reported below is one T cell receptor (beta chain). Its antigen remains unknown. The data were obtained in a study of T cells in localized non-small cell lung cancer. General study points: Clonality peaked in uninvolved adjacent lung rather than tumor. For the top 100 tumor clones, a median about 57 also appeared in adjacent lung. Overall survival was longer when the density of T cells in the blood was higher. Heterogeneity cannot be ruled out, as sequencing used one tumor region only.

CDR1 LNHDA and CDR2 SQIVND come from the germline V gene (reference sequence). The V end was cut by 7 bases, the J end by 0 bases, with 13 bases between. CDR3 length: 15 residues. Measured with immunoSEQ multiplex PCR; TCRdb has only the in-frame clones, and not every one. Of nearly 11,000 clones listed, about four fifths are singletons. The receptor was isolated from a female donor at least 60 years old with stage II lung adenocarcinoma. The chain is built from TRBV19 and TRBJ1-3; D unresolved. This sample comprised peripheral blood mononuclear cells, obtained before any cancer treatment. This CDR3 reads CASTPGTSSGNTIYF. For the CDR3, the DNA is TGTGCCAGTACTCCTGGAACGAGCTCTGGAAACACCATATATTTT.